This T cell receptor beta chain originates from a study of regulatory T cells in long-lasting Graves disease. The table lists this clonotype with many counts. What it binds is unknown. In building TCR beta libraries, iRepertoire HTBI primers were used together with Arm-PCR of CDR3 regions. Authors' processing steps: Identification of gene segments yielded 60 or so TRBV and more than eleven TRBJ across samples. MiXCR, run by TCRdb on the multiplex PCR reads, gives a single entry per CDR3 protein. TCRdb's processing, not the authors', yielded these V and J calls. The data hold about 560,000 distinct CDR3 sequences, with about 16% observed a single time. Stated time point: newly diagnosed GD, antithyroid drugs for less than 3 months. PBMC RNA served as the TCR library source. Peripheral blood, approximately 9 milliliters per patient, was collected in EDTA tubes. Germline lookup yields CDR1 SGHTA and CDR2 FQGNSA. The CDR3 sequence is 14 residues long. V gave up 5 bases and J gave up 3 bases; unmatched junction bases: 4.

Findings and limits, study-wide: Graves' patients with persistent disease showed TCR diversity lower than patients newly diagnosed.

This sample also belongs to another study, concerning T cells in Graves' hyperthyroidism and ophthalmopathy. That study adds: Ophthalmopathy cases were set apart from stable hyperthyroidism by a 13 V-J model.

Specimen: peripheral blood mononuclear cells (PBMCs), collected at new diagnosis, from a patient treated with antithyroid drugs. This TCR came from a man between 18 and 29 years old with Graves disease. The chain is built from TRBV7-2 and TRBJ2-1, with TRBD1 matching over 7 bases. The CDR3 loop is CASSDRDSYNEQFF. The CDR3 coding sequence is TGTGCCAGCAGCGACCGGGACAGCTACAATGAGCAGTTCTTC.